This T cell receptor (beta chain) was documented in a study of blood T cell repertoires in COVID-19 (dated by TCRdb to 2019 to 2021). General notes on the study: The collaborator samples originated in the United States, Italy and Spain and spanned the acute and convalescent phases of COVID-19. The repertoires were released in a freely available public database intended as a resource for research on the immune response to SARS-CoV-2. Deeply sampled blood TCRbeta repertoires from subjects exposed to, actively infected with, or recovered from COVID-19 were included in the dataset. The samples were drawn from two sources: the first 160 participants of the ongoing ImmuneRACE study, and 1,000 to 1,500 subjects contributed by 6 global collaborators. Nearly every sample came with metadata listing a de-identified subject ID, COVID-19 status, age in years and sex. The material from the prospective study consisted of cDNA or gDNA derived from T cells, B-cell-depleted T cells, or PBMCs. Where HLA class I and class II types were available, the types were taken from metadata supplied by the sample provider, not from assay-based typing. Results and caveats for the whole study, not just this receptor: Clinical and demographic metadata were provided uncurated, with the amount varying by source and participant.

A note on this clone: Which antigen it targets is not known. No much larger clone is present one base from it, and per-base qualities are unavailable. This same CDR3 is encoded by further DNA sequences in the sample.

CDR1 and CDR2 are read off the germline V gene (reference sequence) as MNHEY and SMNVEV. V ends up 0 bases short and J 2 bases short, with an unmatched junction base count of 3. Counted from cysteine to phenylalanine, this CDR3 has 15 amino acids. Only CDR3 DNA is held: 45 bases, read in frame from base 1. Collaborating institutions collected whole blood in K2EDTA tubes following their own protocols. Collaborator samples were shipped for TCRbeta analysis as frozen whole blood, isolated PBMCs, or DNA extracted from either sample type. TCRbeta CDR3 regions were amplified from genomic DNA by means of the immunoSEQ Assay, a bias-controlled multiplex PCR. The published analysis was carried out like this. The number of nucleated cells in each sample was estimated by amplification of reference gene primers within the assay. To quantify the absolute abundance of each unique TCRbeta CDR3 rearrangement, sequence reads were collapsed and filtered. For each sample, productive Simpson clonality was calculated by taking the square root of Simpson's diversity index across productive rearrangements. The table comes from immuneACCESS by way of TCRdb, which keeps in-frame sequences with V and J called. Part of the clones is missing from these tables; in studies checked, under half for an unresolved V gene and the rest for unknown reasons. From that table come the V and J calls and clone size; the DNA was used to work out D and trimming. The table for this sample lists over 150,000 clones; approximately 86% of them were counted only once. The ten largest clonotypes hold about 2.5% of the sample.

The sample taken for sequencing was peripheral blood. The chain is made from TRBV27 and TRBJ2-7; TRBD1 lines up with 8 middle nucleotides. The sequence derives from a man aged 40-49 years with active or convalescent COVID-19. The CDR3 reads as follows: CASSLSGQGAYEQYF. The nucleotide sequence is TGTGCCAGCAGTTTATCTGGACAGGGAGCCTACGAGCAGTACTTC.